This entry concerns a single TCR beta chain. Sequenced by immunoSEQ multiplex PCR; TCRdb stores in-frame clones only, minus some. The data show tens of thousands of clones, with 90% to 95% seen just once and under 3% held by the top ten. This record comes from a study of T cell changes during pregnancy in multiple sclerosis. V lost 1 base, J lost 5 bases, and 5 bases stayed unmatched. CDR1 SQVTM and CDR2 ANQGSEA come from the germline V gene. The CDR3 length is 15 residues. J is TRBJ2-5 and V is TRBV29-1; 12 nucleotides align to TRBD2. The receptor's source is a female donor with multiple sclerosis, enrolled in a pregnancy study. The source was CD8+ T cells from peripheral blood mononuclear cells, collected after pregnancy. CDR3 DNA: TGCAGCGTTGAAGGACTAGCGGGAGTTCCGGAGACCCAGTACTTC. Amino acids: CSVEGLAGVPETQYF.